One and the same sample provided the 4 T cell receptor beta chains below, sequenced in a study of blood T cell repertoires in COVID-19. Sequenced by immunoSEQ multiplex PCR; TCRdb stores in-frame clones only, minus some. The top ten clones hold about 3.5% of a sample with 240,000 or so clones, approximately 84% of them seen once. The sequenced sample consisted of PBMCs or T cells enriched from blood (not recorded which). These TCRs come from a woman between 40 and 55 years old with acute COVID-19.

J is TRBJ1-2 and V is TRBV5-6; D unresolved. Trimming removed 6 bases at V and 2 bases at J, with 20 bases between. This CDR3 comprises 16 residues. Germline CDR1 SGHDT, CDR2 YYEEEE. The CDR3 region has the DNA TGTGCCAGCAACCTATTGACAAGCCCCATGAACTATGGCTACACCTTC. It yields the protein CASNLLTSPMNYGYTF.

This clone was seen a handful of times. In nucleotides, the CDR3 is TGTGCCAGCAGCTTAGGGGGACAGGGGGCGAATTCACCCCTCCACTTT. This gives the protein CASSLGGQGANSPLHF. This chain connects TRBV7-6 to TRBJ1-6; 12 bases align to TRBD1. The length of the CDR3 is 16 residues. V lost 1 base and J lost 7; bases outside the gene matches: 2. Germline lookup yields CDR1 SGHVS and CDR2 FNYEAQ.

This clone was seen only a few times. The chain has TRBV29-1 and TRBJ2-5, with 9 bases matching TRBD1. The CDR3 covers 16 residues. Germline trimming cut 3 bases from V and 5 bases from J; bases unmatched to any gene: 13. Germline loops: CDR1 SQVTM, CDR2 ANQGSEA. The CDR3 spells CSVDPPGQGSWETQYF. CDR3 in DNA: TGCAGCGTTGACCCACCGGGACAGGGAAGTTGGGAGACCCAGTACTTC.

CDR3 protein: CASRMTRSTSTDTQYF. The DNA for the CDR3 is TGTGCCAGCAGGATGACTAGATCCACTAGCACAGATACGCAGTATTTT. The rearrangement uses TRBV2 and TRBJ2-3, with a tentative D call TRBD2 (6 bases). V lost 6 bases and J 0 bases, leaving 16 bases between the germline ends. This CDR3 has 16 amino acids. Germline V lookup: CDR1 SNHLY, CDR2 FYNNEI.